This passage covers 5 T cell receptor beta chains from one sample sequenced in a study of radiotherapy plus CTLA-4 blockade in lung cancer. Method: immunoSEQ multiplex PCR; TCRdb's copy keeps in-frame clones and lacks some. In the table there are around 45,000 clones, roughly three quarters of which are singletons. Sequenced here: peripheral blood, sampled from a patient treated with radiotherapy plus ipilimumab. Receptors originate from a human donor with non-small cell lung cancer who had stable disease on radiotherapy plus ipilimumab.

The chain has TRBV7-3 and TRBJ1-2; D is unresolved. Germline V gene sequence: CDR1 SGHTA, CDR2 FQGTGA. This CDR3 spans 13 amino acids. Between the trimmed V and J ends, which lost 0 bases and 14 bases, there was a span of 16 bases. The CDR3 DNA reads as TGTGCCAGCAGCTTAACGTTAGAGGAGGGTAAGACCTTC. This gives the protein CASSLTLEEGKTF.

The chain is built from TRBV10-2 and TRBJ1-1; D remains unclear. Between the trimmed V and J ends, which lost 6 bases and 5 bases, there was a span of 7 bases. The CDR3 sequence is 11 residues long. Per germline, CDR1 WSHSY and CDR2 SAAADI. The CDR3 sequence: CASREDTEAFF. CDR3 in DNA: TGCGCCAGCAGAGAGGATACTGAAGCTTTCTTT.

The rearrangement uses TRBV7-2 and TRBJ2-3; possibly TRBD1 for D (6 bases). This CDR3 has 15 residues. Germline V gene lookup returns CDR1 SGHTA and CDR2 FQGNSA. Trimming pared 2 bases from V and 1 base from J, leaving 10 bases between. CDR3 protein: CASSLSGGRTDTQYF. CDR3 bases: TGTGCCAGCAGCTTAAGTGGGGGCCGCACAGATACGCAGTATTTT.

The rearrangement joins TRBV2 to TRBJ1-1; D is unclear. Germline V CDR1 and CDR2: SNHLY, FYNNEI. Trimming took off 3 bases at V and 7 bases at J, with 9 bases between the two ends. The CDR3 sequence is 12 residues long. The CDR3 DNA sequence: TGTGCCAGCAGTGATGAGGCTCGTGAAGCTTTCTTT. Translated, it gives CASSDEAREAFF.

The rearrangement joins TRBV5-1 to TRBJ2-1; 12 positions agree with TRBD2. Germline CDR1 is SGHRS and CDR2 is YFSETQ. V was pared by 4 bases and J by 0 bases, with 11 bases of the junction left unmatched. The CDR3 covers 19 residues. The DNA of the CDR3 is TGCGCCAGCAGCCCTACTAGCGGGGGGCCTATTGGCTCCTACAATGAGCAGTTCTTC. Translated: CASSPTSGGPIGSYNEQFF.